A single sample gave rise to the 27 T cell receptor beta chains below, sequenced in a study of graft-versus-host responses after intestinal transplantation. The method was immunoSEQ multiplex PCR; TCRdb's version includes in-frame clones alone and lacks a portion of them. The table has roughly 60,000 clones, approximately 89% seen once; the top ten hold around 2.5%. The sequenced sample was PBMCs, obtained roughly 120 days after intestinal transplantation. These receptors were taken from a human patient who received an intestinal transplant, so some T cells may come from the graft donor.

This chain links TRBV30 with TRBJ2-2; the D is unclear. Trimming left V 3 bases short and J 1 base short, with 24 bases between. Looked up from germline, CDR1 is GTSNPN and CDR2 is SVGIG (reference sequence). This CDR3 has 19 residues. The CDR3 DNA follows: TGTGCCTGGAGCCCCCGCTGGCGCCCGCAACATAAGAACACCGGGGAGCTGTTTTTT. Protein sequence: CAWSPRWRPQHKNTGELFF.

This clone occurred once. The V and J genes are TRBV6-1 and TRBJ2-5, with TRBD2 matching over 9 bases. Germline V gene lookup returns CDR1 MNHNS and CDR2 SASEGT. Trimming at V came to 5 bases and at J to 11 bases, leaving 15 bases not matched to a gene. CDR3 size: 15 residues. Here the CDR3 reads CASSTFAGGRAWQYF. In DNA form, the CDR3 reads TGTGCCAGCAGTACCTTCGCCGGCGGGAGGGCCTGGCAGTACTTC.

The chain links TRBV9 to TRBJ1-2, with a tentative D call TRBD1 (6 bases). The CDR3 covers 14 residues. V lost 1 base and J 4 bases, leaving 11 bases between the germline ends. CDR1 and CDR2 from the germline V gene are SGDLS and YYNGEE. The CDR3 coding sequence is TGTGCCAGCAGCGTATCCACAGGGAGCTATGGCTACACCTTC. Its translation is CASSVSTGSYGYTF.

This chain connects TRBV13 to TRBJ2-2; D not certain. CDR1 and CDR2 (germline): PRHDT, FYEKMQ (reference sequence). The CDR3 sequence is 13 residues long. Trimming stripped 2 bases from V and 6 bases from J, with 7 bases between. CDR3 loop: CASSLRVAGELFF. The CDR3 coding sequence is TGTGCCAGCAGCTTAAGGGTGGCCGGGGAGCTGTTTTTT.

This chain joins TRBV7-2 and TRBJ2-7; weak D call: TRBD2 (6 bases). Germline V CDR1 and CDR2: SGHTA, FQGNSA. V lost 2 bases and J 2 bases, leaving 19 bases between the germline ends. The CDR3 runs to 17 residues. The DNA for the CDR3 is TGTGCCAGCAGCTTACGAGGCGGCGGGGCGACTACCTACGAGCAGTACTTC. Translating it yields CASSLRGGGATTYEQYF.

The rearrangement joins TRBV5-1 to TRBJ1-2, with D tentatively TRBD1 (6 bases). This CDR3 has 14 residues. The V end lost 2 bases, the J end lost 4 bases, and 12 bases lay between the germline ends. Germline CDR1 reads SGHRS; CDR2 reads YFSETQ. The CDR3 coding sequence is TGCGCCAGCAGCTTAGAAGGACAGCCCTATGGCTACACCTTC. Translated, it gives CASSLEGQPYGYTF.

The chain joins TRBV7-8 to TRBJ2-2; D might be TRBD2 (5 bases). V dropped 0 bases and J dropped 5 bases, with 13 bases sitting between them. CDR1 is SGHVS and CDR2 is FQNEAQ in the germline V gene. This CDR3 is 16 amino acids long. The CDR3 region has the DNA TGTGCCAGCAGCTTAGCTCGTCTACGCGGGACCGGGGAGCTGTTTTTT. It codes for CASSLARLRGTGELFF.

This rearrangement joins TRBV5-1 to TRBJ2-2, with 8 bases matching TRBD1. Germline assignment: CDR1 SGHRS and CDR2 YFSETQ. The V segment lost 2 bases and the J segment 4 bases; nucleotides outside the gene matches: 7. There are 16 residues in the CDR3. The CDR3 loop is CASSFPGTGVTGELFF. CDR3 coding DNA: TGCGCCAGCAGCTTCCCCGGGACAGGCGTCACCGGGGAGCTGTTTTTT.

Here the CDR3 reads CASTLGAGGPYNSPLHF. The CDR3 DNA reads TGTGCCAGCACCCTGGGGGCAGGGGGCCCCTATAATTCACCCCTCCACTTT. This rearrangement joins TRBV28 to TRBJ1-6, with 8 positions matching TRBD1. V was pared by 7 bases and J by 2 bases, with 10 bases of the junction left unmatched. The CDR3 has 17 residues. The germline gives CDR1 MDHEN, CDR2 SYDVKM.

This chain links TRBV6-5 with TRBJ2-2, with a tentative D call TRBD1 (5 bases). From germline, CDR1 is MNHEY and CDR2 SVGAGI. Trimming took off 8 bases at V and 3 bases at J, with 7 bases between the two ends. The CDR3 runs to 12 residues. CDR3 in amino acids: CASEGDTGELFF. In DNA, the CDR3 is TGTGCCAGCGAAGGGGACACCGGGGAGCTGTTTTTT.

The chain joins TRBV5-1 to TRBJ1-1; TRBD1 aligns across 7 bases. Germline V gene lookup returns CDR1 SGHRS and CDR2 YFSETQ. Trimming removed 4 bases from V and 6 bases from J; junction bases left unmatched: 15. The CDR3 consists of 16 residues. CDR3 in DNA: TGCGCCAGCAGCCCTGGTACCCAGGGGGAGCGCGCTGAAGCTTTCTTT. It is translated as CASSPGTQGERAEAFF.

The chain joins TRBV9 to TRBJ2-3, with 8 bases aligning to TRBD2. The V segment lost 6 bases and the J segment 4 bases; nucleotides outside the gene matches: 10. Germline lookup yields CDR1 SGDLS and CDR2 YYNGEE. This CDR3 contains 15 residues. The CDR3 is CASNRAGAVADTQYF. The CDR3 DNA reads TGTGCCAGCAACCGAGCGGGAGCGGTAGCAGATACGCAGTATTTT.

This clone was observed a single time. V gene TRBV6-5 combines with J gene TRBJ1-1; D might be TRBD1 (5 bases). V was shortened by 4 bases and J by 4 bases, with 13 bases between the two germline ends. This CDR3 has 14 residues. Germline V gives CDR1 MNHEY, CDR2 SVGAGI. The CDR3, as DNA: TGTGCCAGCAGTTCGGCAGGAGGGGCCACTGAAGCTTTCTTT. Amino acid sequence: CASSSAGGATEAFF.

This chain uses TRBV5-8 with TRBJ2-7; 8 nucleotides line up with TRBD1. CDR1 is SGHTS, CDR2 YDEGEE, per germline. V was pared by 4 bases and J by 5 bases, with 8 bases of the junction left unmatched. There are 14 residues in the CDR3. For the CDR3, the DNA is TGTGCCAGCAGCATCGGACAGGGCAGGCACGAGCAGTACTTC. This translates into CASSIGQGRHEQYF.

This chain joins TRBV13 and TRBJ2-7, with 8 bases aligning to TRBD1. After removal of 5 bases from V and 3 bases from J, the junction contained 6 bases not matched to a gene. There are 14 residues in the CDR3. CDR1 is PRHDT, CDR2 FYEKMQ, per germline (reference sequence). The CDR3 region has the DNA TGTGCCAGCAGCCCCCGGACAGGGATCTACGAGCAGTACTTC. It yields the protein CASSPRTGIYEQYF.

V is TRBV18 and J is TRBJ2-5; no definite D call. The germline V gene has CDR1 KGHSH and CDR2 LQKENI. V was shortened by 2 bases and J by 1 base, with 2 bases between the two germline ends. The CDR3 length is 12 residues. The CDR3 DNA sequence: TGTGCCAGCTCACCAGGCCAAGAGACCCAGTACTTC. Translation gives CASSPGQETQYF.

The chain combines TRBV10-2 with TRBJ1-2; perhaps TRBD1 as D (5 bases). V was cut by 2 bases and J by 4 bases, with 14 bases left in between. In germline, CDR1 is WSHSY, CDR2 SAAADI. The CDR3 is 15 residues long. CDR3 in DNA: TGCGCCAGCAGTGAGCTTGAGTGGGGGGGCTATGGCTACACCTTC. Protein: CASSELEWGGYGYTF.

The V gene is TRBV25-1, the J gene TRBJ1-3; weak D call: TRBD1 (5 bases). Per germline, CDR1 MGHDK and CDR2 SYGVNS. The CDR3 contains 14 residues. V gave up 1 base and J gave up 4 bases, with 8 bases separating them. CDR3 DNA: TGTGCCAGCAGTGAATGGGGGAGCGGAAACACCATATATTTT. It encodes CASSEWGSGNTIYF.

A few counts support this clone. This chain links TRBV9 with TRBJ2-7; 7 bases match TRBD1. The CDR3 has 13 residues. Trimming removed 4 bases from V and 4 bases from J; junction bases left unmatched: 5. Germline CDR1 reads SGDLS; CDR2 reads YYNGEE. The CDR3 DNA reads as TGTGCCAGCAGCCCCAGGGGGTTTTACGAGCAGTACTTC. Translating gives CASSPRGFYEQYF.

This clone was seen a few times. The CDR3 is CASSQDRDSGGAYEQFF. The CDR3 coding sequence is TGCGCCAGCAGCCAAGATCGTGATAGCGGGGGGGCGTATGAGCAGTTCTTC. V usage is TRBV4-1 and J usage is TRBJ2-1; 11 bases agree with TRBD2. This CDR3 spans 17 amino acids. CDR1 and CDR2 from the germline V gene are MGHRA and YSYEKL. The V segment lost 0 bases and the J segment 8 bases; nucleotides outside the gene matches: 9.

V and J are TRBV30 and TRBJ2-1; D not resolved. CDR1 GTSNPN and CDR2 SVGIG come from the germline V gene (reference sequence). With 0 bases removed from V and 3 bases from J, the gap between germline ends came to 9 bases. The CDR3 length is 14 residues. Here the CDR3 reads CAWSVNWDYNEQFF. The CDR3 region has the DNA TGTGCCTGGAGTGTCAATTGGGACTACAATGAGCAGTTCTTC.

J is TRBJ2-3 and V is TRBV9; 11 bases map to TRBD2. Germline lookup yields CDR1 SGDLS and CDR2 YYNGEE. Germline trimming cut 4 bases from V and 1 base from J; bases unmatched to any gene: 8. The CDR3 spans 17 residues. Here the CDR3 DNA reads TGTGCCAGCAGCCACAGGGGGACTAGCGGACGCACAGATACGCAGTATTTT. Protein: CASSHRGTSGRTDTQYF.

J is TRBJ2-2 and V is TRBV11-3; 9 positions match TRBD1. With V trimmed by 5 bases and J by 1 base, 14 bases remained unmatched. Germline V gives CDR1 SGHNT, CDR2 YENEEA. The CDR3 runs 19 residues. CDR3 region: CASSQLDRGKSGNTGELFF. CDR3 DNA: TGTGCCAGCAGCCAACTGGACAGGGGAAAGAGTGGGAACACCGGGGAGCTGTTTTTT.

Here the CDR3 reads CASSELAGQAEEQYF. The CDR3 nucleotides are TGTGCCAGCAGTGAACTGGCGGGACAGGCTGAGGAGCAGTACTTC. This rearrangement joins TRBV6-1 to TRBJ2-7; 8 bases line up with TRBD1. Germline assignment: CDR1 MNHNS and CDR2 SASEGT. The CDR3 totals 15 residues. The junction had 10 bases not matched to a gene; V was cut back by 2 bases and J by 7 bases.

The gene calls are TRBV28 and TRBJ1-5, with D possibly TRBD1 on 5 matching bases. CDR1 MDHEN and CDR2 SYDVKM come from the germline V gene. V was cut by 4 bases and J by 7 bases, with 20 bases left in between. This CDR3 comprises 16 residues. Here the CDR3 DNA reads TGTGCCAGCAGTTCAGGGATTTTGATCCTCCGGCAGCCCCAGCATTTT. Its protein is CASSSGILILRQPQHF.

The gene calls are TRBV5-8 and TRBJ1-3; 8 bases map to TRBD1. Germline-derived CDR1 and CDR2 are SGHTS and YDEGEE. The CDR3 contains 16 residues. V gave up 4 bases and J gave up 0 bases; unmatched junction bases: 6. CDR3 loop: CASSLGQGGSGNTIYF. CDR3 DNA: TGTGCCAGCAGCCTCGGACAGGGTGGCTCTGGAAACACCATATATTTT.

This rearrangement joins TRBV28 to TRBJ2-5, with 7 bases aligning to TRBD2. Per germline, CDR1 MDHEN and CDR2 SYDVKM. V trimming: 2 bases; J trimming: 0 bases; junction bases outside the gene matches: 12. The CDR3 is made up of 18 amino acids. The CDR3 spells CASSLPLAGEGDQETQYF. The CDR3 DNA is TGTGCCAGCAGTTTACCCCTTGCGGGAGAAGGGGACCAAGAGACCCAGTACTTC.